This is a list of T cell receptor beta chains from one sample in a study of T cells in severe cutaneous drug reactions. TCRdb re-called the multiplex PCR reads, yielding one record per CDR3 amino acid sequence without DNA. The record lists around 20,000 distinct CDR3 sequences, of which the ten most abundant hold 6.5% to 8%. The specimen sequenced was PBMCs. These receptor sequences come from a human donor with toxic epidermal necrolysis, a severe cutaneous drug reaction. Both conserved end residues are part of each CDR3. Rows may omit the clone size; those that give it use once, few, many or a size class.

clone size,V gene,J gene,CDR3 length,CDR3 protein
-,TRBV12-5,TRBJ1-5,16,CASGLVIGDTYQPQHF
-,TRBV29-1,TRBJ2-1,14,CSADRPNTYNEQFF
-,TRBV4-1,TRBJ2-1,18,CASSQAPSIADPYNEQFF
medium-sized,TRBV6-6,TRBJ1-1,14,CASSSTLRNTEAFF
-,TRBV20-1,TRBJ2-5,12,CSASSTGETQYF
medium-sized,TRBV2,TRBJ2-3,15,CASSDPRSRTDTQYF
-,TRBV19,TRBJ2-5,13,CASRYGGEETQYF
-,TRBV20-1,TRBJ2-7,12,CSANSHSYEQYF
-,TRBV28,TRBJ1-5,16,CASRPDSAYSNQPQHF
-,TRBV5-6,TRBJ2-1,12,CASSRQYDEQFF
-,TRBV10-3,TRBJ1-1,14,CATQPTGTNTEAFF
-,TRBV19,TRBJ1-1,13,CASNSRQREEAFF
-,TRBV13,TRBJ2-1,16,CASSASPGQGRNEQFF
-,TRBV12-3/TRBV12-4,TRBJ2-7,15,CASSSPGTGGYEQYF
-,TRBV6-4,TRBJ2-3,14,CASSVEGVADTQYF
-,TRBV29-1,TRBJ1-2,12,CSVGGKGYGYTF
medium-sized,TRBV6-5,TRBJ1-5,13,CASAEYSNQPQHF
-,TRBV11-2,TRBJ2-7,16,CASSLVPSGGTYEQYF
-,TRBV14,TRBJ1-1,14,CASSQRPQVTEAFF
-,TRBV6-1,TRBJ1-1,12,CASSEAPVEAFF
-,TRBV12-3/TRBV12-4,TRBJ2-7,12,CASSPGRTGSFF
-,TRBV30,TRBJ2-3,12,CAWSSPGGTQYF
-,TRBV29-1,TRBJ1-3,16,CSVAGTEAFLPNTIYF
-,TRBV4-2,TRBJ2-7,15,CASSQEVAGGDEQYF
-,TRBV7-9,TRBJ2-3,15,CASSLRSGEADTQYF
-,TRBV7-9,TRBJ1-1,13,CASSSRGGTEAFF
-,TRBV10-3,TRBJ1-4,15,CAIRRGGQTNEKLFF
-,TRBV27,TRBJ2-2,15,CASSPAGGAIGELFF
-,TRBV25-1,TRBJ2-6,13,CATQGSGANVLTF
-,TRBV15,TRBJ2-7,17,CATSRATGRGQGSEQYF
medium-sized,TRBV6-2/TRBV6-3,TRBJ1-2,11,CASSWTDGYTF
-,TRBV11-2,TRBJ1-1,12,CASSFSNTEAFF
-,TRBV7-8,TRBJ2-2,13,CASSFRSTGELFF
-,TRBV19,TRBJ1-5,14,CASMARGIGQPQHF
-,TRBV6-1,TRBJ2-1,14,CASRGQGAYNEQFF
-,TRBV19,TRBJ1-2,14,CASSKAGQGYGYTF
-,TRBV30,TRBJ2-7,12,CACLDAADEQYF
-,TRBV4-1,TRBJ2-7,15,CASSHQASGSTEQYF
-,TRBV27,TRBJ1-2,15,CASSLRQGGKGGYTF
-,TRBV5-1,TRBJ2-5,16,CASSLKATGAGETQYF
medium-sized,TRBV29-1,TRBJ1-2,12,CSVARGGDGYTF
-,TRBV20-1,TRBJ2-1,12,CSARNSYNEQFF
-,TRBV24-1,TRBJ1-2,16,CATSDSGDPSNYGYTF
-,TRBV7-9,TRBJ1-1,15,CASSLRGQMNTEAFF
-,TRBV7-9,TRBJ2-6,15,CAIILGSSGANVLTF
-,TRBV4-3,TRBJ2-3,16,CASSQVAGGGVDTQYF
-,TRBV2,TRBJ2-3,14,CASISPGGRDTQYF
medium-sized,TRBV29-1,TRBJ2-7,13,CSVAGTQTYEQYF
-,TRBV27,TRBJ2-7,16,CASISIWTSGKYEQYF
-,TRBV4-2,TRBJ2-3,16,CASSQDRGSGWDTQYF
-,TRBV29-1,TRBJ2-6,14,CSVGFSSGANVLTF
-,TRBV5-1,TRBJ2-1,17,CASSLAMSAGFYNEQFF
-,TRBV14,TRBJ1-1,13,CASSWDKNTEAFF
medium-sized,TRBV7-2,TRBJ2-7,15,CASSLGGGDSYEQYF
-,TRBV7-9,TRBJ2-3,15,CASAPTSGATDTQYF
-,TRBV20-1,TRBJ2-7,17,CSARDNPGQGARNEQYF
-,TRBV20-1,TRBJ2-1,14,CSARRRTSYNEQFF
-,TRBV3-1,TRBJ2-7,14,CASSQVTSDDEQYF